This TCR beta chain was identified in a study of T cell responses to AZD1222 COVID-19 vaccine. Study-wide results and caveats: It was only a handful of AZD1222 recipients who were seropositive at baseline.

As regards this clone: No antigen is known for it.

V lost 0 bases and J 2 bases, leaving 8 bases between the germline ends. CDR1 is SGHDN, CDR2 FVKESK, per germline. The CDR3 consists of 15 residues. Repertoires were generated with immunoSEQ multiplex PCR, while TCRdb's copy carries only in-frame clones and drops some. The table has about 130,000 clones, 90% seen once. This specimen was peripheral blood, taken on day 0 of MenACWY control vaccination. The V gene is TRBV14, the J gene TRBJ2-1; the D gene is possibly TRBD2 (6 bases). This clonotype originated in an adult in good health. For the CDR3, the DNA is TGTGCCAGCAGCCAAGAGCGGGGCGCCTACAATGAGCAGTTCTTC. Its protein product is CASSQERGAYNEQFF.